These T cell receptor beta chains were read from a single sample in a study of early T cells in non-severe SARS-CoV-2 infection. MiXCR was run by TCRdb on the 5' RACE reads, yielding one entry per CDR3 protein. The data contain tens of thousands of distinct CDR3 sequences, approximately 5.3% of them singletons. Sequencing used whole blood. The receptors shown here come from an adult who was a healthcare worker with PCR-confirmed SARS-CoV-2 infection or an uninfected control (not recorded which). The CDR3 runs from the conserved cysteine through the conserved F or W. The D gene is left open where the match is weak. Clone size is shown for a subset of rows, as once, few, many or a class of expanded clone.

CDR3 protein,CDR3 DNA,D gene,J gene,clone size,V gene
CSARDEASGAYNEQFF,TGCAGTGCTAGAGATGAGGCTAGCGGCGCCTACAATGAGCAGTTCTTC,TRBD2,TRBJ2-1,many,TRBV20-1
CASSLGTDSNTGELFF,TGTGCCAGCAGCTTAGGGACAGACTCGAACACCGGGGAGCTGTTTTTT,.,TRBJ2-2,few,TRBV7-9
CSARLRYEQYF,TGCAGTGCTAGACTCCGCTACGAGCAGTACTTC,.,TRBJ2-7,few,TRBV20-1
CASIRQGTDTQYF,TGTGCCAGCATCCGACAGGGCACAGATACGCAGTATTTT,.,TRBJ2-3,many,TRBV28
CASSPRGGTEAFF,TGTGCCAGCAGTCCCCGAGGGGGCACTGAAGCTTTCTTT,.,TRBJ1-1,many,TRBV6-6
CASSLARISGRVGEQYF,TGTGCCAGCAGCTTAGCGCGGATTAGCGGGAGAGTAGGGGAGCAGTACTTC,TRBD2,TRBJ2-7,.,TRBV7-9
CASSEYGTGVYEQYF,TGTGCCAGCAGTGAATATGGGACAGGAGTCTACGAGCAGTACTTC,TRBD1,TRBJ2-7,many,TRBV27
CASTAFGTSASYEQYF,TGTGCCAGCACCGCCTTTGGGACTAGCGCTTCCTACGAGCAGTACTTC,TRBD2,TRBJ2-7,few,TRBV6-2/TRBV6-3
CASSPGAIGANYGYTF,TGTGCCAGCTCACCCGGGGCAATAGGGGCTAACTATGGCTACACCTTC,.,TRBJ1-2,many,TRBV18
CASSQDRRTGGSNSNQPQHF,TGTGCCAGCAGCCAAGATCGTAGGACAGGGGGCTCAAACAGCAATCAGCCCCAGCATTTT,TRBD1,TRBJ1-5,many,TRBV14
CASSSGQIYNEQFF,TGTGCCAGCAGCAGCGGACAGATTTACAATGAGCAGTTCTTC,.,TRBJ2-1,many,TRBV12-3/TRBV12-4
CASSPRQGGSETQYF,TGTGCCAGCAGCCCGAGACAGGGGGGATCAGAGACCCAGTACTTC,TRBD1,TRBJ2-5,many,TRBV13
CASSLPVNSEAFF,TGTGCCAGCAGCTTACCAGTGAACAGTGAAGCTTTCTTT,.,TRBJ1-1,many,TRBV7-2
CATSRHTDTQYF,TGTGCCACCAGCAGACACACAGATACGCAGTATTTT,.,TRBJ2-3,.,TRBV15
CASSPFNQPQHF,TGCGCCAGCAGCCCTTTCAATCAGCCCCAGCATTTT,.,TRBJ1-5,.,TRBV10-2
CASSLSGQGLYGYTF,TGTGCCAGCAGCTTGAGTGGACAGGGCCTCTATGGCTACACCTTC,TRBD1,TRBJ1-2,many,TRBV11-2
CSVVGQGDYGYTF,TGCAGCGTTGTGGGCCAGGGGGACTATGGCTACACCTTC,TRBD1,TRBJ1-2,many,TRBV29-1
CASSSGDTYGYTF,TGTGCCAGCAGCTCCGGGGACACCTATGGCTACACCTTC,.,TRBJ1-2,many,TRBV28
CSARAGGNSYEQYF,TGCAGTGCTAGAGCGGGCGGGAACTCCTACGAGCAGTACTTC,.,TRBJ2-7,many,TRBV20-1
CASSRTPASSQETQYF,TGCGCCAGCAGCCGCACCCCGGCCAGCAGTCAAGAGACCCAGTACTTC,.,TRBJ2-5,few,TRBV4-1
CASSPTVGSDTQYF,TGTGCCAGCAGTCCGACCGTCGGGTCAGATACGCAGTATTTT,.,TRBJ2-3,many,TRBV6-6
CASSLAGGSTDTQYF,TGTGCCAGCAGCTTAGCGGGGGGTAGCACAGATACGCAGTATTTT,.,TRBJ2-3,many,TRBV7-8
CASSWTGSNYGYTF,TGTGCCAGCAGCTGGACAGGGTCGAACTATGGCTACACCTTC,TRBD1,TRBJ1-2,many,TRBV7-9
CASSSMGGQETQYF,TGTGCCAGCAGCTCGATGGGAGGGCAAGAGACCCAGTACTTC,TRBD2,TRBJ2-5,.,TRBV11-2
CASSLHKNTEAFF,TGTGCCAGCAGCCTTCACAAGAACACTGAAGCTTTCTTT,.,TRBJ1-1,few,TRBV7-2
CASSFGPIQETQYF,TGTGCCAGCAGCTTCGGCCCTATTCAGGAGACCCAGTACTTC,.,TRBJ2-5,many,TRBV7-2
CASSPKTLGYGYTF,TGTGCCAGCAGTCCTAAAACGTTGGGCTATGGCTACACCTTC,.,TRBJ1-2,many,TRBV27
CASSLLGQGARDGYTF,TGTGCCAGCAGTCTACTGGGACAGGGGGCGCGGGATGGCTACACCTTC,TRBD1,TRBJ1-2,many,TRBV6-1
CAGSPLGQETQYF,TGTGCCGGCAGTCCCCTGGGGCAAGAGACCCAGTACTTC,.,TRBJ2-5,few,TRBV7-9
CSARDRRAGETQYF,TGCAGTGCTAGAGATAGACGCGCCGGAGAGACCCAGTACTTC,.,TRBJ2-5,medium-sized,TRBV20-1
CASRASGRAKTQYF,TGTGCCAGCAGGGCTAGCGGGAGGGCCAAGACCCAGTACTTC,TRBD2,TRBJ2-5,many,TRBV6-1
CASTDGDYNEQFF,TGCGCCAGCACCGACGGGGACTACAATGAGCAGTTCTTC,.,TRBJ2-1,.,TRBV5-1
CASSLDGGDYEQYF,TGTGCCAGCAGCTTAGACGGGGGAGACTACGAGCAGTACTTC,.,TRBJ2-7,many,TRBV7-2
CASRLTGSQETQYF,TGTGCCAGCAGATTAACGGGGAGCCAAGAGACCCAGTACTTC,.,TRBJ2-5,many,TRBV6-1